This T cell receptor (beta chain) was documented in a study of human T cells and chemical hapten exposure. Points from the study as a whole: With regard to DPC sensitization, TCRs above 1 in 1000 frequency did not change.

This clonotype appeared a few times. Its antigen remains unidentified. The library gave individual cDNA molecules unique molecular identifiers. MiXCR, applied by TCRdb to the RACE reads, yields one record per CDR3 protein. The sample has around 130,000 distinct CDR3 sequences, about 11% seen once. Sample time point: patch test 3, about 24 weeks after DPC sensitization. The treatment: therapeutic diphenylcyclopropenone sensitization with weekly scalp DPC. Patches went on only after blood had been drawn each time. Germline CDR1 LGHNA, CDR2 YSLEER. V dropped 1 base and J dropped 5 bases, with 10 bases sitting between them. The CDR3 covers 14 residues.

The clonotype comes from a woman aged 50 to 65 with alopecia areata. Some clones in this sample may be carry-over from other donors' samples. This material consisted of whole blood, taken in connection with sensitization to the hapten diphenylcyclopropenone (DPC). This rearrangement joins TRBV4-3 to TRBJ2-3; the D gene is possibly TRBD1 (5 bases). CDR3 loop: CASSQVSREDTQYF. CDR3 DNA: TGCGCCAGCAGCCAAGTGAGCAGGGAAGATACGCAGTATTTT.